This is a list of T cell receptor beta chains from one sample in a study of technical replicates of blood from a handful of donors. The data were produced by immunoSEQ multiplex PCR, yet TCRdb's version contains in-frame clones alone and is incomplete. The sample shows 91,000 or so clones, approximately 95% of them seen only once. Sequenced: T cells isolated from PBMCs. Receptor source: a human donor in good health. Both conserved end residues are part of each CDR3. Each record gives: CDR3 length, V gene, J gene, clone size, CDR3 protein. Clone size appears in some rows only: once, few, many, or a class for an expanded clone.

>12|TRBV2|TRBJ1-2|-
CASSDEGYGYTF
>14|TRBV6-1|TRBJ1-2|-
CASSVDRGLDGYTF
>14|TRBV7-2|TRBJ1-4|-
CASSPRRINEKLFF
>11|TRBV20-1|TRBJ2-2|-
CSAPSTGELFF
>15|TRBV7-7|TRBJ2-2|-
CASSPRTMNTGELFF
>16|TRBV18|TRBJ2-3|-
CASSPWSGSYTDTQYF
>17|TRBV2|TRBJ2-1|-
CASSESTSGGSYNEQFF
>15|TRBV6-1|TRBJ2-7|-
CASSEEGQGAWEQYF
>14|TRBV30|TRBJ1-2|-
CAWSVLSRQRSYTF
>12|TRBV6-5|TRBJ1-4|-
CATGREREKLFF
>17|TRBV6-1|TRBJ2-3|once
CASSEGWWDYSTDTQYF
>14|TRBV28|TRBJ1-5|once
CASTSGSRNQPQHF
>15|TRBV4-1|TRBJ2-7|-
CASSHASGRAYEQYF
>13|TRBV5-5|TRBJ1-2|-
CASSLAVNYGYTF
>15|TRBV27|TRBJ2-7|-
CASSSGQGISYEQYF
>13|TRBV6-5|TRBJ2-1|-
CASSRGLYNEQFF
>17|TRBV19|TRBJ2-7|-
CASSISEAAEGRYEQYF
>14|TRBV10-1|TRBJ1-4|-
CASSDSPTNEKLFF
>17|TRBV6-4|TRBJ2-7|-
CASSDSGGGGNRNEQYF
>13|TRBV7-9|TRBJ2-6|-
CASSFGGANVLTF
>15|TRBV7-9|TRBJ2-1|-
CASPQGGKPYNEQFF
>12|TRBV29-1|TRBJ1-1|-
CSGATGIAEAFF
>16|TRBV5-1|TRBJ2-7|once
CASSSGLAGRGEEQYF
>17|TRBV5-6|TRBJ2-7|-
CASSSRFFGTAFYEQYF
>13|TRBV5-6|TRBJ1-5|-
CASSLHSGQPQHF
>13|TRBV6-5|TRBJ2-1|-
CASRARSDNEQFF
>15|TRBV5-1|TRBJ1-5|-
CASSLGGSSNQPQHF
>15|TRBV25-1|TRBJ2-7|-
CASSEWGTGGFEQYF
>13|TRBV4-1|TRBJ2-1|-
CATSTTSGNEQFF
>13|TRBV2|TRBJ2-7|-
CASKTGQSYEQYF
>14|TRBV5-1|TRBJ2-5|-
CASSLASGEETQYF
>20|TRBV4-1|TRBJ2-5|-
CASSHSGDRGISGSAETQYF
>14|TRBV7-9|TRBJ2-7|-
CASSLAAHPYEQYF
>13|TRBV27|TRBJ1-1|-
CASRWTGDTEAFF
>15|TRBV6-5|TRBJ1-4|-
CASSYSNRGNEKLFF
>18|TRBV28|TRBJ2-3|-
CASTSRADRGLGTDTQYF
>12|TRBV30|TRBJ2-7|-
CAWGLAGYEQYF
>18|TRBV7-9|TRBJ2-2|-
CASSSLTVRGSSTGELFF
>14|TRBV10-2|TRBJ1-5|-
CASRTGASNQPQHF
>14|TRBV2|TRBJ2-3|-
CASRMLASTDTQYF
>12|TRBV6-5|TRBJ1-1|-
CASRDPAGQAFF
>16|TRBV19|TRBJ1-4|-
CASSSPPRGPNEKLFF